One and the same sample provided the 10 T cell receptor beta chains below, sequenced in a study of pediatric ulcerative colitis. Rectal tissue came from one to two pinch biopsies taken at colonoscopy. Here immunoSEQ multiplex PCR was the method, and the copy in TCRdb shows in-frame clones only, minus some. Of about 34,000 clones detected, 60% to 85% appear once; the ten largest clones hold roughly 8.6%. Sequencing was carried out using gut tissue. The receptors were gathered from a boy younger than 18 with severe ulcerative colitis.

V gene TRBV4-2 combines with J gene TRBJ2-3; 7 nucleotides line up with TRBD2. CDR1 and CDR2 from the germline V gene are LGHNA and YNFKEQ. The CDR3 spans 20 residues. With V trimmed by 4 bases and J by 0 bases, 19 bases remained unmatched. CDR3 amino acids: CASSPLGILGGNTSTDTQYF. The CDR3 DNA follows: TGTGCCAGCAGCCCCCTTGGGATATTGGGGGGGAATACTAGCACAGATACGCAGTATTTT.

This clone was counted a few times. CDR3 protein: CASSLFGAGNTGELFF. CDR3 DNA sequence: TGTGCCAGCAGCTTGTTCGGCGCAGGCAACACCGGGGAGCTGTTTTTT. This chain links TRBV5-6 with TRBJ2-2; unclear D gene. Germline CDR1 is SGHDT and CDR2 is YYEEEE. The ends were cut back, 1 base at V and 2 bases at J, with 12 bases in the middle. CDR3 length equals 16 residues.

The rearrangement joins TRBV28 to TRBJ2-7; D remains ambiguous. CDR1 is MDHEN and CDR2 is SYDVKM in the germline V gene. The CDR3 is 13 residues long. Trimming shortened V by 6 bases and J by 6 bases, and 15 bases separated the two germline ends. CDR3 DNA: TGTGCCAGCAGCCCGGTCCGGGTTGCCGAGCAGTACTTC. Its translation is CASSPVRVAEQYF. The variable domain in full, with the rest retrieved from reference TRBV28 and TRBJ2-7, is DVKVTQSSRYLVKRTGEKVFLECVQDMDHENMFWYRQDPGLGLRLIYFSYDVKMKEKGDIPEGYSVSREKKERFSLILESASTNQTSMYLCASSPVRVAEQYFGPGTRLTVT.

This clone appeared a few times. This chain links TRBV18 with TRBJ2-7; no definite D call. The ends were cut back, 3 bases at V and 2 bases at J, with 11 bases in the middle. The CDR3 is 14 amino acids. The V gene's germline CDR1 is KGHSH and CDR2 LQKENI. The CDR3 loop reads CASSPRPGPYEQYF. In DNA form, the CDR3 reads TGTGCCAGCTCACCCCGGCCGGGTCCCTACGAGCAGTACTTC. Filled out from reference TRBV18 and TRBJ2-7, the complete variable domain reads NAGVMQNPRHLVRRRGQEARLRCSPMKGHSHVYWYRQLPEEGLKFMVYLQKENIIDESGMPKERFSAEFPKEGPSILRIQQVVRGDSAAYFCASSPRPGPYEQYFGPGTRLTVT.

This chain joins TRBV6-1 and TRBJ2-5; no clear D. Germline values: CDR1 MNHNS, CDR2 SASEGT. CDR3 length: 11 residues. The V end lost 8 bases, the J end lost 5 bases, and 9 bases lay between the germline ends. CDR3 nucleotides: TGTGCCAGCCAAAAGGTTGAGACCCAGTACTTC. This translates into CASQKVETQYF.

The CDR3 region has the DNA TGTGCCAGCAGTCCGAATCAGGGAGGGTATTACGATACGCAGTATTTT. This codes for CASSPNQGGYYDTQYF. This chain uses TRBV28 with TRBJ2-3; 7 nucleotides agree with TRBD2. This CDR3 region has 16 residues. The germline V gene has CDR1 MDHEN and CDR2 SYDVKM. Trimming at V came to 5 bases and at J to 6 bases, leaving 14 bases not matched to a gene.

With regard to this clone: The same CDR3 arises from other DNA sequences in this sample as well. CDR3 DNA sequence: TGCGCCAGCAGCTTCGCAGGGTTGAACACTGAAGCTTTCTTT. It is translated as CASSFAGLNTEAFF. This chain joins TRBV5-1 and TRBJ1-1; D possibly corresponds to TRBD1 (5 bases). From germline, CDR1 is SGHRS and CDR2 YFSETQ. The CDR3 is 14 amino acids. The germline V and J ends were trimmed by 2 bases and 0 bases, with 8 bases remaining between them.

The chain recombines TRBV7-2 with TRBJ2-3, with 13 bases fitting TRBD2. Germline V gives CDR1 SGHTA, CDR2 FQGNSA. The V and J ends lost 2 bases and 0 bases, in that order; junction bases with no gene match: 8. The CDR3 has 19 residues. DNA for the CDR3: TGTGCCAGCAGCTTATGGGGGACTAGCGGGGCCCTCAGCACAGATACGCAGTATTTT. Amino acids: CASSLWGTSGALSTDTQYF.

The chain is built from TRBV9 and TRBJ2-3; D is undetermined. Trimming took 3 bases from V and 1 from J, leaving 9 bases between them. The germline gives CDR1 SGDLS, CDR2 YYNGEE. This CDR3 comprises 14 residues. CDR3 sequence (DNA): TGTGCCAGCAGCGGGGGAACGGGCACAGATACGCAGTATTTT. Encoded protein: CASSGGTGTDTQYF.

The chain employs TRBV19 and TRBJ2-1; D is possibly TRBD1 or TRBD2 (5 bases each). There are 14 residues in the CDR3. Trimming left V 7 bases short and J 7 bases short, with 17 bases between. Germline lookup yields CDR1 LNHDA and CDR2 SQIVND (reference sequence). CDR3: CASKKEWGSNEQFF. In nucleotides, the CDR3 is TGTGCCAGTAAGAAGGAGTGGGGGAGTAATGAGCAGTTCTTC.